These 2 T cell receptor beta chains originate from one sample sequenced in a study of identical twins. TCRdb re-derived calls from the 5' RACE reads in MiXCR, one entry per CDR3 protein. The sample includes about 340,000 distinct CDR3 sequences, 9% to 10% of them seen just once. The sequenced material came from naive T cells sorted from blood. Receptor source: a woman aged 45-65 years in good health.

The rearrangement uses TRBV29-1 and TRBJ2-5, with D possibly TRBD1 on 6 matching bases. CDR3 size: 13 residues. Trimming removed 3 bases at V and 1 base at J, with 9 bases between. CDR1 is SQVTM, CDR2 ANQGSEA, per germline. The DNA for the CDR3 is TGCAGCGTTGACACAGGGATCCAAGAGACCCAGTACTTC. Protein sequence: CSVDTGIQETQYF.

This clonotype was seen a few times. The V call is TRBV24-1, the J call TRBJ1-2; D unresolved. Germline V gives CDR1 KGHDR, CDR2 SFDVKD. The CDR3 runs 14 residues. Trimming removed 3 bases at V and 7 bases at J, with 14 bases between. CDR3: CATSDEESPLGYTF. The CDR3 nucleotides read TGTGCCACCAGTGATGAGGAGTCCCCTCTTGGCTACACCTTC.